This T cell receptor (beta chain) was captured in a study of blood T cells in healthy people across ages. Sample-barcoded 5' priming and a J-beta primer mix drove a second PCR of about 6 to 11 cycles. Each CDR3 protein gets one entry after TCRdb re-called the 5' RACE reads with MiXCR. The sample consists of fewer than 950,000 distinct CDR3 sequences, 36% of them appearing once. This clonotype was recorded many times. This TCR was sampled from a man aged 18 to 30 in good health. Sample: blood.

CDR3 in amino acids: CASSDGGYGYTF. CDR3 nucleotide sequence: TGTGCCAGCAGCGACGGAGGATATGGCTACACCTTC. The genes are TRBV2 and TRBJ1-2; no clear D gene. The germline V gene has CDR1 SNHLY and CDR2 FYNNEI. Trimming took 6 bases from V and 5 from J, leaving 10 bases between them. CDR3 length equals 12 residues.